This T cell receptor beta chain was sequenced for a study of T-cell reconstitution after alpha-beta-depleted transplantation in children. Unique molecular identifiers were built into the TCRbeta library. MiXCR, run by TCRdb on the PCR reads, gives a single entry per CDR3 protein. The table has 220,000 or so distinct CDR3 sequences, 7.5% to 9.5% seen once. General study findings and limits: Newly produced T cells mostly provided counts and TCRbeta diversity after one year, as hyperexpanded clones declined. Diversity of TCRbeta at day 60 was high in some patients, arising from surviving recipient T cells and thymic progenitors. In patients about two months after transplant, alpha-beta T cells reportedly arose from several hundred expanded graft clones.

Germline values: CDR1 MNHNY, CDR2 SVGAGI (reference sequence). V was clipped by 2 bases and J by 7 bases, with 3 bases between them. This CDR3 contains 12 residues. With respect to this clonotype: Its antigen remains unknown.

The chain uses TRBV6-6 and TRBJ1-6, with D uncertain. The sample was PBMCs, mostly from graft donor cells, taken 180 days after TCRalphabeta/CD19-depleted stem cell transplant. This receptor was taken from a male patient younger than 18 who had a stem cell transplant for acute lymphoblastic leukemia, so the T cells may come from the graft donor. The CDR3 is CASSYGNSPLHF. CDR3 in DNA: TGTGCCAGCAGTTACGGGAATTCACCCCTCCACTTT.